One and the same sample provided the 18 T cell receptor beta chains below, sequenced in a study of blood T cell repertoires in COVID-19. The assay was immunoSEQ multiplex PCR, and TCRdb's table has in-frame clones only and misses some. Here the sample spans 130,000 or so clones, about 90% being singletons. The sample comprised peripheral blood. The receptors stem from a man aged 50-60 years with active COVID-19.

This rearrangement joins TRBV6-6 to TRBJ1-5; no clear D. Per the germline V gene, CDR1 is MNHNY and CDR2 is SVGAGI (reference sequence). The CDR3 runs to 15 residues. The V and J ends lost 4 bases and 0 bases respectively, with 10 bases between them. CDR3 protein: CASSFEGNSNQPQHF. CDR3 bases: TGTGCCAGCAGTTTCGAGGGAAATAGCAATCAGCCCCAGCATTTT.

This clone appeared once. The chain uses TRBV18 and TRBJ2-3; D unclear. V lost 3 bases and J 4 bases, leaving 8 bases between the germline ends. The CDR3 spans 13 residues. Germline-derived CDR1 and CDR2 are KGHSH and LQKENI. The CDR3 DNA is TGTGCCAGCTCACCGGGCCAGCCAGATACGCAGTATTTT. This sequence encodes CASSPGQPDTQYF.

As DNA, the CDR3 is TGTGCCACCCAGACAGGGGTTGACAATGAGCAGTTCTTC. This translates into CATQTGVDNEQFF. V and J are TRBV10-3 and TRBJ2-1; 8 nucleotides line up with TRBD1. Germline assignment: CDR1 ENHRY and CDR2 SYGVKD. Unmatched junction bases numbered 7, after V lost 10 bases and J lost 5 bases. CDR3 size: 13 residues.

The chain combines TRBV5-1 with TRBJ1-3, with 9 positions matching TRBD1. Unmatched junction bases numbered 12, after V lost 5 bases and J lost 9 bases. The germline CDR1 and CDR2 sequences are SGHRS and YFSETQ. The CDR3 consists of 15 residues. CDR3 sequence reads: CASSSSGTGTGTIYF. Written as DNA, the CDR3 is TGCGCCAGCAGTTCATCCGGGACAGGGACAGGCACCATATATTTT.

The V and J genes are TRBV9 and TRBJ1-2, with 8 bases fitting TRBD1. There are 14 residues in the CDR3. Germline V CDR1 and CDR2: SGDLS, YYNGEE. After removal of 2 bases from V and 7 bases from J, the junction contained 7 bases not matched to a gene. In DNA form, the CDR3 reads TGTGCCAGCAGCGTGGGCAGGGGGCAATCTGGCTACACCTTC. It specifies CASSVGRGQSGYTF. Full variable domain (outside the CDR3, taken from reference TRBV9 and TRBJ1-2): DSGVTQTPKHLITATGQRVTLRCSPRSGDLSVYWYQQSLDQGLQFLIQYYNGEERAKGNILERFSAQQFPDLHSELNLSSLELGDSALYFCASSVGRGQSGYTFGSGTRLTVV.

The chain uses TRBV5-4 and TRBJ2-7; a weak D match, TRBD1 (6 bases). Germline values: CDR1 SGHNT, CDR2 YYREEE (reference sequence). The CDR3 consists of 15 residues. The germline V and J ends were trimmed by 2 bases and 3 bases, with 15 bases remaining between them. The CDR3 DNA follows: TGTGCCAGCAGCTTCGGCGGACAGAGGAACTACGAGCAGTACTTC. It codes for CASSFGGQRNYEQYF.

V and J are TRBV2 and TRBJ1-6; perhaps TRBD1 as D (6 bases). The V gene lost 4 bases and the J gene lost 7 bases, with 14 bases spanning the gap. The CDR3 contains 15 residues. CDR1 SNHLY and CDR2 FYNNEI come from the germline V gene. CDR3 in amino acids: CASSGKWTENSPLHF. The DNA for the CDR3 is TGTGCCAGCAGTGGGAAATGGACAGAAAATTCACCCCTCCACTTT. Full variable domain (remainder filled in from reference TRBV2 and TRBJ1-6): EPEVTQTPSHQVTQMGQEVILRCVPISNHLYFYWYRQILGQKVEFLVSFYNNEISEKSEIFDDQFSVERPDGSNFTLKIRSTKLEDSAMYFCASSGKWTENSPLHFGNGTRLTVT.

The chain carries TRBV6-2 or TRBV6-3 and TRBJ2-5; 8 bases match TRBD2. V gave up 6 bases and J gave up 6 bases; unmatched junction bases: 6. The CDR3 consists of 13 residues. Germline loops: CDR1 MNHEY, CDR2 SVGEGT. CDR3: CASSLAGIQTQYF. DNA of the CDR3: TGTGCCAGCAGCCTAGCGGGCATCCAGACCCAGTACTTC.

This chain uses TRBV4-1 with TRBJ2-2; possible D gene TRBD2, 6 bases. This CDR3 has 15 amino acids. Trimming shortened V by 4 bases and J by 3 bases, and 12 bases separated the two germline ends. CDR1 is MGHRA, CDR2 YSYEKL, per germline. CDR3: CASSRGVSHTGELFF. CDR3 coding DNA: TGCGCCAGCAGCCGGGGGGTCTCTCACACCGGGGAGCTGTTTTTT.

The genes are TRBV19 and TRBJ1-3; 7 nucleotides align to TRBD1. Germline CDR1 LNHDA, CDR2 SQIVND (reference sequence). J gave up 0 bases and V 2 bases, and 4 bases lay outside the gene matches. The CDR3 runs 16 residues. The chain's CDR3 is CASSIRGDSSGNTIYF. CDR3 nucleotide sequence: TGTGCCAGTAGTATACGAGGGGACAGCTCTGGAAACACCATATATTTT. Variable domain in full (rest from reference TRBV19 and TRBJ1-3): DGGITQSPKYLFRKEGQNVTLSCEQNLNHDAMYWYRQDPGQGLRLIYYSQIVNDFQKGDIAEGYSVSREKKESFPLTVTSAQKNPTAFYLCASSIRGDSSGNTIYFGEGSWLTVV.

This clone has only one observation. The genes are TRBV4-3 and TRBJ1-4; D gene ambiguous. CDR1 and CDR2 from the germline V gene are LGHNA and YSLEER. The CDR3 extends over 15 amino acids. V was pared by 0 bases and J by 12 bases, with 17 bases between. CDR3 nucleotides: TGCGCCAGCAGCCAAGATGAAAGAGGGTTCAAGGAACTGTTTTTT. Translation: CASSQDERGFKELFF.

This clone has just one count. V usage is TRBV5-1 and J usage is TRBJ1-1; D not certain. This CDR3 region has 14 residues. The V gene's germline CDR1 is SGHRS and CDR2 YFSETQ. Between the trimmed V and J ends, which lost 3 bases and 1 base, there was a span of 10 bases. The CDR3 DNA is TGCGCCAGCAGCTCCCAACCAGGGAACACTGAAGCTTTCTTT. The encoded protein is CASSSQPGNTEAFF.

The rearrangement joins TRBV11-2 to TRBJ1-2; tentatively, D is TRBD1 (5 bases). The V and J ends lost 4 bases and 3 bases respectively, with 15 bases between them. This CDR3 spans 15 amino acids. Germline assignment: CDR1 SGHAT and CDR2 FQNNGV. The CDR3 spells CASSSGFSGYYGYTF. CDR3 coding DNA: TGTGCCAGCAGCTCCGGGTTTTCAGGGTACTATGGCTACACCTTC.

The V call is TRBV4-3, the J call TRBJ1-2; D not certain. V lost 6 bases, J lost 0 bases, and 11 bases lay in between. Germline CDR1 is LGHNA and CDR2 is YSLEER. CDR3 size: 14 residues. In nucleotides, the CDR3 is TGCGCCAGCAGGCGACAAGGCACTAACTATGGCTACACCTTC. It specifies CASRRQGTNYGYTF.

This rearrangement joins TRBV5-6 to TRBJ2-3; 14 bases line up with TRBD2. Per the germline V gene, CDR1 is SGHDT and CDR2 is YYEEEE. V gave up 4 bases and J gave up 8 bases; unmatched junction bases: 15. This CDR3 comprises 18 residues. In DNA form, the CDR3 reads TGTGCCAGCAGCCTCCCGGGACTAGCGGGAGCCAGGGGTGGTACGCAGTATTTT. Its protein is CASSLPGLAGARGGTQYF.

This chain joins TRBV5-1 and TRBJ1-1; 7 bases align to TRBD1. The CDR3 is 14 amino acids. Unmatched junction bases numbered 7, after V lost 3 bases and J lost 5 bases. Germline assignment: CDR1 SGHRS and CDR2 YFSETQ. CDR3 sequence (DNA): TGCGCCAGCAGCTCGGACCCACAGGGGACTGAAGCTTTCTTT. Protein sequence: CASSSDPQGTEAFF.

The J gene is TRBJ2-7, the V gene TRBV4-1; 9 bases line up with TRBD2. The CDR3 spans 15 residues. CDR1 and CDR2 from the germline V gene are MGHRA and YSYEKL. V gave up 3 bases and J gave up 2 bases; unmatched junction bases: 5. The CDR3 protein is CASSQYGGGAYEQYF. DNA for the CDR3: TGCGCCAGCAGCCAGTATGGCGGGGGGGCCTACGAGCAGTACTTC.

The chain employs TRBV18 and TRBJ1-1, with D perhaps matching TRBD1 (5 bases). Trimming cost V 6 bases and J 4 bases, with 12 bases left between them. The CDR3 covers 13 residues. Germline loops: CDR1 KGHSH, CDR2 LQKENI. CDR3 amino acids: CASSVRGGTEAFF. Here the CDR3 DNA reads TGTGCCAGCTCGGTCCGGGGGGGCACTGAAGCTTTCTTT. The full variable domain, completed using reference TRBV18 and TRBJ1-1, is NAGVMQNPRHLVRRRGQEARLRCSPMKGHSHVYWYRQLPEEGLKFMVYLQKENIIDESGMPKERFSAEFPKEGPSILRIQQVVRGDSAAYFCASSVRGGTEAFFGQGTRLTVV.